Below, 21 T cell receptor beta chains from the same sample are listed, as sequenced in a study of spatial heterogeneity in lung cancer (dated by TCRdb to the late 2010s). This specimen's time point label, per the study, means: blood at routine non-recurrence follow-up after resection. The protocol used for the library was 5' RACE. Sequencing used a NextSeq 500. TCRdb cleaned the public reads at Q25 with fastp, built clones with MiXCR and kept in-frame beta chains. Each entry is one CDR3 protein sequence, shown with its most common DNA and genes. Here the sample has under 35,000 distinct CDR3 sequences; roughly 5.4% occur a single time. The top ten constitute approximately 24% of the sample. The sample here was PBMCs, taken at follow-up. The source is a female donor with early-stage non-small cell lung cancer.

This clonotype was counted many times. J is TRBJ2-1 and V is TRBV7-2; D remains ambiguous. CDR3 size: 11 residues. Between the trimmed V and J ends, which lost 1 base and 9 bases, there was a span of 4 bases. The germline V gene encodes CDR1 SGHTA and CDR2 FQGNSA. Here the CDR3 reads CASSLVSEQFF. The CDR3 coding sequence is TGTGCCAGCAGCTTAGTCAGTGAGCAGTTCTTC.

This clonotype was counted many times. The chain couples TRBV5-1 to TRBJ1-1; D ambiguous. V was clipped by 4 bases and J by 1 base, with 8 bases between them. The CDR3 has 13 residues. CDR1 and CDR2 (germline): SGHRS, YFSETQ. The CDR3: CASSPDGNTEAFF. The CDR3 region has the DNA TGCGCCAGCAGCCCGGACGGGAACACTGAAGCTTTCTTT. Based on the CDR3 plus reference TRBV5-1 and TRBJ1-1, the full variable domain is KAGVTQTPRYLIKTRGQQVTLSCSPISGHRSVSWYQQTPGQGLQFLFEYFSETQRNKGNFPGRFSGRQFSNSRSEMNVSTLELGDSALYLCASSPDGNTEAFFGQGTRLTVV.

This clonotype came up many times. Here the CDR3 reads CASSYSGQLGNEQFF. CDR3 DNA: TGTGCCAGCAGTTACTCGGGCCAATTGGGCAATGAGCAGTTCTTC. The J gene is TRBJ2-1, the V gene TRBV6-2 or TRBV6-3, with D uncertain. Trimming left V 0 bases short and J 6 bases short, with 12 bases between. The CDR3 is made up of 15 amino acids. Germline CDR1 and CDR2: MNHEY and SVGEGT.

This clonotype was counted ten times or more. In nucleotides, the CDR3 is TGTGCCAGCAGTTGGTACGGGGGCCGTGGCACTGAAGCTTTCTTT. It yields the protein CASSWYGGRGTEAFF. The V gene is TRBV12-3 or TRBV12-4, the J gene TRBJ1-1; possible D gene TRBD1, 6 bases. CDR3 length: 15 residues. The V end was cut by 4 bases, the J end by 4 bases, with 16 bases between.

This clonotype was recorded many times. The chain uses TRBV20-1 and TRBJ2-2; TRBD2 matches at 8 bases. V shed 6 bases, J shed 7 bases, and the junction held 19 bases outside the gene matches. CDR1 is DFQATT, CDR2 SNEGSKA, per germline (reference sequence). This CDR3 comprises 17 residues. The CDR3 reads CSAKGVGLGLVGGELFF. The CDR3, as DNA: TGCAGTGCCAAGGGGGTTGGTCTGGGACTAGTGGGCGGGGAGCTGTTTTTT.

There are a few counts of this clonotype. CDR3 sequence (DNA): TGTGCCAGCAGCTTAGGGCGTAGCGGGAGTCTCGAGTTCTTC. Its protein is CASSLGRSGSLEFF. The chain links TRBV7-9 to TRBJ2-1; TRBD2 matches 9 bases. The CDR3 consists of 14 residues. Germline values: CDR1 SEHNR, CDR2 FQNEAQ (reference sequence). V shed 1 base, J shed 14 bases, and the junction held 9 bases outside the gene matches.

The gene calls are TRBV11-1 and TRBJ2-5, with 7 bases lining up with TRBD1. Trimming cost V 2 bases and J 7 bases; bases outside gene matches: 16. The CDR3 runs to 17 residues. Germline loops: CDR1 SGHAT, CDR2 FQDESV (reference sequence). The CDR3 region is CASSLSRGTAKNRTQYF. DNA for the CDR3: TGTGCCAGCAGCTTATCCAGAGGGACAGCGAAAAATAGGACCCAGTACTTC.

This clonotype was found many times. The chain has TRBV9 and TRBJ2-1; 9 bases match TRBD2. There are 19 residues in the CDR3. Unmatched junction bases numbered 14, after V lost 3 bases and J lost 1 base. The germline V gene encodes CDR1 SGDLS and CDR2 YYNGEE. CDR3 protein: CASSGSSGELSFSYNEQFF. DNA for the CDR3: TGTGCCAGCAGCGGATCTAGCGGGGAGCTATCCTTTTCCTACAATGAGCAGTTCTTC.

This clonotype was counted ten times or more. The V gene is TRBV5-1, the J gene TRBJ2-6; D is unresolved. V was cut by 4 bases and J by 0 bases, with 8 bases left in between. CDR3 size: 15 residues. CDR1 and CDR2 (germline): SGHRS, YFSETQ. As DNA, the CDR3 is TGCGCCAGCAGCACCTACAGCTCTGGGGCCAACGTCCTGACTTTC. Encoded protein: CASSTYSSGANVLTF.

Ten or more counts support this clonotype. V is TRBV3-1 and J is TRBJ2-5; TRBD2 agrees at 11 bases. V lost 0 bases, J lost 2 bases, and 11 bases stayed unmatched. CDR1 is LGHDT and CDR2 is YNNKEL in the germline V gene (reference sequence). The CDR3 sequence is 19 residues long. The CDR3 DNA follows: TGTGCCAGCAGCCAAGACCCAATCCTAGCGGGAGGAGGGCAAGAGACCCAGTACTTC. Amino acid sequence: CASSQDPILAGGGQETQYF.

The chain couples TRBV4-2 to TRBJ1-4; 7 positions match TRBD1. Germline V lookup: CDR1 LGHNA, CDR2 YNFKEQ. With 1 base clipped from V and 6 bases from J, the junction kept 8 bases outside the gene matches. This CDR3 contains 16 residues. CDR3: CASSQGLRDRDEKLFF. CDR3 DNA sequence: TGTGCCAGCAGCCAAGGATTGCGCGACAGGGATGAAAAACTGTTTTTT.

Ten or more counts support this clonotype. The J gene is TRBJ1-2, the V gene TRBV6-2 or TRBV6-3; the match to TRBD1 covers 7 bases. The germline gives CDR1 MNHEY, CDR2 SVGEGT. There are 13 residues in the CDR3. The J segment lost 2 bases and the V segment lost 5 bases, leaving 2 bases of the junction unmatched. The CDR3 protein is CASSPGQNYGYTF. CDR3 DNA: TGTGCCAGCAGTCCGGGACAGAACTATGGCTACACCTTC.

The rearrangement joins TRBV12-1 to TRBJ1-2. TRBV12-1 is a pseudogene locus. The CDR3 is made up of 16 amino acids. CDR3 DNA sequence: TGTGCCAGCAGCCGATGCGACCGCGAAGCTAACTATGGCTACACCTTC. Its translation: CASSRCDREANYGYTF.

Ten or more counts support this clonotype. The chain couples TRBV7-9 to TRBJ2-7, with TRBD2 as a possible D gene (6 bases). The CDR3 runs 13 residues. Trimming stripped 4 bases from V and 6 bases from J, with 13 bases between. From germline, CDR1 is SEHNR and CDR2 FQNEAQ (reference sequence). The CDR3 here is CASSWAAGGEQYF. CDR3 sequence (DNA): TGTGCCAGCAGCTGGGCGGCCGGGGGCGAGCAGTACTTC.

This clonotype was detected many times. The V gene is TRBV15, the J gene TRBJ2-3, with TRBD2 matching 9 bases. CDR3 length: 16 residues. The V gene's germline CDR1 is LNHNV and CDR2 YYDKDF (reference sequence). Losses at the gene ends were 3 bases for V and 6 bases for J; bases not matched to a gene: 10. The CDR3 region is CATSSRGGGASDTQYF. The CDR3 nucleotides are TGTGCCACCAGCAGTCGCGGGGGGGGTGCGAGCGATACGCAGTATTTT.

Many counts were recorded for this clonotype. The chain is built from TRBV12-3 or TRBV12-4 and TRBJ2-1, with 10 bases aligning to TRBD2. V lost 5 bases and J lost 4; bases outside the gene matches: 2. The CDR3 runs to 14 residues. The CDR3 DNA reads TGTGCCAGCAGTATACTAGCGGGATACAATGAGCAGTTCTTC. Translated, it gives CASSILAGYNEQFF.

Ten or more counts support this clonotype. V usage is TRBV20-1 and J usage is TRBJ2-5; D unresolved. The CDR3 length is 13 residues. Germline values: CDR1 DFQATT, CDR2 SNEGSKA (reference sequence). Trimming shortened V by 3 bases and J by 3 bases, and 11 bases separated the two germline ends. As DNA, the CDR3 is TGCAGTGCTAGGGATAGGGTGAAAGAGACCCAGTACTTC. Its protein product is CSARDRVKETQYF.

This clonotype was recorded at least ten times. The chain carries TRBV13 and TRBJ2-1, with 13 positions matching TRBD2. Germline V gives CDR1 PRHDT, CDR2 FYEKMQ (reference sequence). J gave up 10 bases and V 3 bases, and 9 bases lay outside the gene matches. The CDR3 extends over 16 amino acids. The CDR3, as DNA: TGTGCCAGCAGCTTTGGACTAGCGGGGGCCCCAGGGGAGCAGTTCTTC. It translates to CASSFGLAGAPGEQFF.

The chain carries TRBV7-2 and TRBJ2-1, with D perhaps matching TRBD1 or TRBD2 (5 bases each). The CDR3 has 13 residues. The germline V and J ends were trimmed by 2 bases and 8 bases, with 10 bases remaining between them. Per the germline V gene, CDR1 is SGHTA and CDR2 is FQGNSA. CDR3 protein: CASSLTWGYEQFF. Here the CDR3 DNA reads TGTGCCAGCAGCTTAACCTGGGGGTATGAGCAGTTCTTC.

This clonotype was counted many times. This chain uses TRBV20-1 with TRBJ1-2, with no clear D. The CDR3 extends over 15 amino acids. Germline loops: CDR1 DFQATT, CDR2 SNEGSKA (reference sequence). Trimming stripped 0 bases from V and 4 bases from J, with 15 bases between. CDR3 sequence reads: CSARDLGEYGYGYTF. CDR3 in DNA: TGCAGTGCTAGAGATCTTGGGGAGTACGGCTATGGCTACACCTTC.

This clonotype was picked up many times. The chain couples TRBV28 to TRBJ2-7; D perhaps matches TRBD2 (5 bases). V lost 8 bases, J lost 0 bases, and 17 bases lay in between. The CDR3 covers 15 residues. Germline CDR1 and CDR2: MDHEN and SYDVKM. The CDR3 DNA reads TGTGCCAGCGCCTCGGGATCCATCCTCTCCTACGAGCAGTACTTC. Protein sequence: CASASGSILSYEQYF.